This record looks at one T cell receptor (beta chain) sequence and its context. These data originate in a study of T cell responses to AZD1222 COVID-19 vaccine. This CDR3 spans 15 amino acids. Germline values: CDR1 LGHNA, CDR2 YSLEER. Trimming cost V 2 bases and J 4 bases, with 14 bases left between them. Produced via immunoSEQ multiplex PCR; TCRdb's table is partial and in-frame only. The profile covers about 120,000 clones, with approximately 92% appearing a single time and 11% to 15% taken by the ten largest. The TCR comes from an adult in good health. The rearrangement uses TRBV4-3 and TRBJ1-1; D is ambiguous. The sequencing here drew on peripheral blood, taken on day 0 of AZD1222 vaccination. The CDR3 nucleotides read TGCGCCAGCAGCCAACAAGAGGGTGGGCGCACTGAAGCTTTCTTT. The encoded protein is CASSQQEGGRTEAFF.